This TCR beta chain was recovered during a study of blood T cell repertoires in COVID-19. About the study: T cells, B-cell-depleted T cells, or PBMCs supplied cDNA or gDNA.

Germline V lookup: CDR1 MNHEY, CDR2 SMNVEV (reference sequence). With 2 bases clipped from V and 0 bases from J, the junction kept 4 bases outside the gene matches. The length of the CDR3 is 16 residues. The protocol was immunoSEQ multiplex PCR, while the TCRdb copy is restricted to in-frame clones and leaves out a portion. The sample holds over 85,000 clones, about 90% seen once. In this sample, this clone turned up a few times. This chain links TRBV27 with TRBJ2-4; 7 bases are shared with TRBD2. The receptor was derived from a human donor in a cohort sampled during active COVID-19. Sequencing used peripheral blood. DNA of the CDR3: TGTGCCAGCAGTTTAACGGCTAGCGGAGCCAAAAACATTCAGTACTTC. This codes for CASSLTASGAKNIQYF.